Presented here are 6 T cell receptor beta chains from one specimen sequenced in a study of STAT5B mutations in CD4+ large granular lymphocyte leukemia. Here immunoSEQ multiplex PCR was the method, and the copy in TCRdb shows in-frame clones only, minus some. Of approximately 20,000 clones in the sample, 70% are singletons; the top ten hold approximately 30%. The material sequenced was CD4+ T cells from blood buffy coats. The receptors shown here come from a human donor in good health.

This clone was observed once. The chain joins TRBV10-1 to TRBJ2-3; 11 bases match TRBD2. This CDR3 is 15 amino acids long. Germline lookup yields CDR1 WNHNN and CDR2 SYGVQD (reference sequence). V shed 6 bases, J shed 9 bases, and the junction held 11 bases outside the gene matches. The CDR3 sequence is CASRSSGGPTSTQYF. The CDR3 DNA is TGCGCCAGCAGATCTAGCGGGGGGCCTACCTCCACGCAGTATTTT.

The chain combines TRBV28 with TRBJ1-2, with D uncertain. CDR3 size: 14 residues. V shed 7 bases and J shed 4 bases, with 16 bases lying between them. CDR1 and CDR2 (germline): MDHEN, SYDVKM. CDR3 amino acids: CASTEAGIGYGYTF. CDR3 DNA: TGTGCCAGCACCGAAGCGGGGATCGGCTATGGCTACACCTTC.

This clone turned up a few times. This chain uses TRBV10-1 with TRBJ1-1; D call uncertain. The CDR3 has 14 residues. CDR1 and CDR2 from the germline V gene are WNHNN and SYGVQD (reference sequence). Trimming took off 4 bases at V and 3 bases at J, with 12 bases between the two ends. The CDR3 DNA reads TGCGCCAGCAGTGCCGGGAGCAGTTACACTGAAGCTTTCTTT. Amino acids: CASSAGSSYTEAFF.

The genes are TRBV7-2 and TRBJ1-2; the D is unclear. The CDR3 covers 14 residues. The ends were cut back, 3 bases at V and 8 bases at J, with 16 bases in the middle. Per germline, CDR1 SGHTA and CDR2 FQGNSA. CDR3 loop: CASSLPPMEGGYTF. CDR3 DNA: TGTGCCAGCAGCTTGCCTCCCATGGAAGGGGGCTACACCTTC.

The rearrangement links TRBV2 to TRBJ1-1, with a tentative D call TRBD1 (5 bases). Trimming left V 6 bases short and J 1 base short, with 12 bases between. CDR3 length equals 14 residues. Germline V CDR1 and CDR2: SNHLY, FYNNEI. As DNA, the CDR3 is TGTGCCAGCAGGGGGGGTCTCGAGAACACTGAAGCTTTCTTT. This sequence encodes CASRGGLENTEAFF.

CDR3 DNA: TGTGCCAGCAGCTTGGGAACAGGGGGTTCCGGAGAGACCCAGTACTTC. This gives the protein CASSLGTGGSGETQYF. The genes are TRBV7-2 and TRBJ2-5; 8 positions agree with TRBD1. V shed 3 bases and J 4 bases; nucleotides not matched to a gene: 10. This CDR3 contains 16 residues. Germline lookup yields CDR1 SGHTA and CDR2 FQGNSA. Combining the CDR3 with reference TRBV7-2 and TRBJ2-5 gives the whole variable domain GAGVSQSPSNKVTEKGKDVELRCDPISGHTALYWYRQSLGQGLEFLIYFQGNSAPDKSGLPSDRFSAERTGGSVSTLTIQRTQQEDSAVYLCASSLGTGGSGETQYFGPGTRLLVL.